These 25 T cell receptor beta chains came from one sample sequenced in a study of cytomegalovirus exposure and HLA in healthy donors (dated by TCRdb to 2017 to 2019). The library was produced with the immunoSEQ multiplex PCR assay. In TCRdb, the immuneACCESS table is reduced to in-frame sequences with V and J assigned. These tables do not hold every clone; where another copy was compared, an unresolved V gene accounts for under half, and the others remain unexplained. The sample table holds over 60,000 clones, of which roughly 96% were seen once. The ten largest clones represent around 2.4% of the sample. Specimen: PBMCs. The receptors here all came from a man in his late teens or twenties in good health and CMV-seronegative.

V and J are TRBV13 and TRBJ2-7; 12 bases are a match to TRBD1. The CDR3 is 16 residues long. CDR1 is PRHDT and CDR2 is FYEKMQ in the germline V gene (reference sequence). The V and J ends lost 5 bases and 7 bases, in that order; junction bases with no gene match: 12. The CDR3 nucleotides are TGTGCCAGCAGCCCCCCTCCGGGACAGGGGGCGGAAGAGCAGTACTTC. The encoded protein is CASSPPPGQGAEEQYF. The variable domain in full, with the rest retrieved from reference TRBV13 and TRBJ2-7, is AAGVIQSPRHLIKEKRETATLKCYPIPRHDTVYWYQQGPGQDPQFLISFYEKMQSDKGSIPDRFSAQQFSDYHSELNMSSLELGDSALYFCASSPPPGQGAEEQYFGPGTRLTVT.

V usage is TRBV7-9 and J usage is TRBJ2-7; TRBD2 might be the D (7 bases). CDR3 length equals 14 residues. V was trimmed by 10 bases and J by 4 bases, leaving 20 bases between them. Germline CDR1 SEHNR, CDR2 FQNEAQ (reference sequence). The CDR3 nucleotides read TGTGCCACAAACGATCGGACAGCGGGATACGAGCAGTACTTC. Translating gives CATNDRTAGYEQYF.

The chain has TRBV15 and TRBJ1-6; D remains ambiguous. The CDR3 length is 13 residues. Trimming took off 4 bases at V and 6 bases at J, with 7 bases between the two ends. Germline loops: CDR1 LNHNV, CDR2 YYDKDF (reference sequence). CDR3 amino acids: CATSKAVNSPLHF. The CDR3 coding sequence is TGTGCCACCAGCAAGGCGGTTAATTCACCCCTCCACTTT.

The chain employs TRBV10-3 and TRBJ2-7; 12 bases are a match to TRBD2. Germline V CDR1 and CDR2: ENHRY, SYGVKD. The CDR3 is 16 residues long. Losses at the gene ends were 3 bases for V and 0 bases for J; bases not matched to a gene: 3. CDR3 coding DNA: TGTGCCATCAGTGAAACGACTAGCGGGAGCTCCTACGAGCAGTACTTC. Protein sequence: CAISETTSGSSYEQYF.

The chain employs TRBV6-6 and TRBJ1-1; 7 nucleotides align to TRBD1. The junction had 5 bases not matched to a gene; V was cut back by 0 bases and J by 4 bases. This CDR3 is 15 amino acids long. Germline V gene sequence: CDR1 MNHNY, CDR2 SVGAGI (reference sequence). DNA of the CDR3: TGTGCCAGCAGTTACTCAGGGGGCATGGGCACTGAAGCTTTCTTT. Amino acid sequence: CASSYSGGMGTEAFF.

CDR3 in amino acids: CASSQEMLEWQYF. CDR3 nucleotide sequence: TGCGCCAGCAGCCAAGAGATGCTAGAATGGCAGTACTTC. The chain has TRBV4-1 and TRBJ2-7; no reliable D call. CDR3 length: 13 residues. V was shortened by 0 bases and J by 9 bases, with 12 bases between the two germline ends. Germline assignment: CDR1 MGHRA and CDR2 YSYEKL.

This clone is a singleton in its sample. CDR3 loop: CASSASPGTTLETQYF. As DNA, the CDR3 is TGTGCCAGCAGCGCCAGCCCGGGGACTACTTTGGAGACCCAGTACTTC. The V gene is TRBV7-9, the J gene TRBJ2-5; 7 bases are shared with TRBD2. The CDR3 runs to 16 residues. Germline V CDR1 and CDR2: SEHNR, FQNEAQ (reference sequence). J gave up 5 bases and V 5 bases, and 14 bases lay outside the gene matches.

The chain combines TRBV5-5 with TRBJ1-1, with D possibly matching TRBD1 (6 bases). The CDR3 is 16 amino acids. Germline V gene sequence: CDR1 SGHKS, CDR2 YYEKEE (reference sequence). The V end was cut by 3 bases, the J end by 6 bases, with 21 bases between. CDR3 DNA sequence: TGTGCCAGCAGCTATCTTAATATAGGACAGTCCCCTGAAGCTTTCTTT. This translates into CASSYLNIGQSPEAFF.

The chain is built from TRBV2 and TRBJ2-1, with D perhaps matching TRBD2 (5 bases). With 1 base removed from V and 2 bases from J, the gap between germline ends came to 9 bases. The CDR3 spans 15 residues. Germline CDR1 is SNHLY and CDR2 is FYNNEI. DNA of the CDR3: TGTGCCAGCAGTGAAGGGTGGGAGACCTACAATGAGCAGTTCTTC. Protein product: CASSEGWETYNEQFF. The whole variable domain, filled in from reference TRBV2 and TRBJ2-1, reads EPEVTQTPSHQVTQMGQEVILRCVPISNHLYFYWYRQILGQKVEFLVSFYNNEISEKSEIFDDQFSVERPDGSNFTLKIRSTKLEDSAMYFCASSEGWETYNEQFFGPGTRLTVL.

Details on this clone: A junction end diverges from the germline sequence, so it may reflect a read error. The chain couples TRBV7-7 to TRBJ2-3; possibly TRBD1 for D (5 bases). Germline V gene data show CDR1 as SSHAT and CDR2 as FNYEAQ (reference sequence). CDR3 length: 14 amino acids. The CDR3 reads CASSSRAHTDTQYF. CDR3 in DNA: TGTGCTAGCAGCTCCAGGGCTCATACAGATACGCAGTATTTT.

The chain employs TRBV6-5 and TRBJ1-4; D might be TRBD1 (5 bases). V shed 6 bases and J shed 8 bases, with 13 bases lying between them. The germline V gene has CDR1 MNHEY and CDR2 SVGAGI. The CDR3 runs to 13 residues. The CDR3 is CASSLQVWEKLFF. The CDR3 DNA reads as TGTGCCAGCAGCCTACAGGTGTGGGAAAAACTGTTTTTT.

This rearrangement joins TRBV21-1 to TRBJ2-2; the DNA was not used to check the table's D call, TRBD1. TRBV21-1 is tagged as a pseudogene. The CDR3 consists of 15 residues. CDR3 nucleotides: TGTGCCAGCAGCAAAGCGGGGCTGAACACCGGGGAGCTGTTTTTT. Amino acids: CASSKAGLNTGELFF.

The gene calls are TRBV28 and TRBJ1-2; 7 bases line up with TRBD1. V gave up 4 bases and J gave up 2 bases; unmatched junction bases: 4. The germline gives CDR1 MDHEN, CDR2 SYDVKM. The CDR3 is 14 residues long. The CDR3 loop reads CASSSRDRNYGYTF. CDR3 in DNA: TGTGCCAGCAGTTCCCGGGACAGAAACTATGGCTACACCTTC.

The chain joins TRBV9 to TRBJ2-6; weak D call: TRBD1 (7 bases). This CDR3 comprises 18 residues. Germline V gene sequence: CDR1 SGDLS, CDR2 YYNGEE. The V and J ends lost 3 bases and 0 bases respectively, with 16 bases between them. The CDR3 protein is CASSGQGGHFSGANVLTF. The CDR3 coding sequence is TGTGCCAGCAGCGGACAGGGAGGACACTTCTCTGGGGCCAACGTCCTGACTTTC.

V and J are TRBV15 and TRBJ1-5; possibly TRBD1 for D (6 bases). The CDR3 has 13 residues. The germline CDR1 and CDR2 sequences are LNHNV and YYDKDF (reference sequence). V gave up 5 bases and J gave up 6 bases, with 11 bases separating them. DNA for the CDR3: TGTGCCACCAGCGGCAGGGGTGTTCAGCCCCAGCATTTT. Its translation is CATSGRGVQPQHF.

The chain recombines TRBV6-4 with TRBJ2-3; 8 bases map to TRBD2. The CDR3 is 14 residues long. The junction had 4 bases not matched to a gene; V was cut back by 3 bases and J by 5 bases. CDR1 MRHNA and CDR2 SNTAGT come from the germline V gene. CDR3 sequence reads: CASSESGGVDTQYF. In nucleotides, the CDR3 is TGTGCCAGCAGTGAATCGGGAGGGGTAGATACGCAGTATTTT.

This chain links TRBV19 with TRBJ2-1; 8 nucleotides agree with TRBD2. The junction had 16 bases not matched to a gene; V was cut back by 10 bases and J by 8 bases. The CDR3 sequence is 15 residues long. Germline V gives CDR1 LNHDA, CDR2 SQIVND (reference sequence). The CDR3 loop is CATSQRENDGYEQFF. Written as DNA, the CDR3 is TGTGCCACTAGCCAGCGGGAGAACGATGGGTATGAGCAGTTCTTC.

V and J are TRBV19 and TRBJ2-7, with 8 bases matching TRBD2. Germline-derived CDR1 and CDR2 are LNHDA and SQIVND (reference sequence). This CDR3 contains 13 residues. J was trimmed by 3 bases and V by 3 bases; bases with no gene match: 1. The CDR3 coding sequence is TGTGCCAGTAGTATGGGACTAGACTACGAGCAGTACTTC. It encodes CASSMGLDYEQYF.

V gene TRBV6-5 combines with J gene TRBJ2-7, with 7 bases fitting TRBD1. The CDR3 contains 14 residues. CDR1 and CDR2 (germline): MNHEY, SVGAGI. The V gene end was trimmed by 6 bases and the J gene end by 2 bases; junction bases not matched to a gene: 7. In nucleotides, the CDR3 is TGTGCCAGCAGAAAAATGACAGGGCCCTACGAGCAGTACTTC. The encoded protein is CASRKMTGPYEQYF.

This sequence joins TRBV18 and TRBJ1-1, with D possibly matching TRBD1 (6 bases). CDR3 length equals 14 residues. V lost 4 bases and J lost 7, with 16 bases in between. CDR1 and CDR2 (germline): KGHSH, LQKENI. The CDR3 region is CASSQKRDTHEAFF. CDR3 bases: TGTGCCAGCTCACAGAAGCGGGACACCCATGAAGCTTTCTTT.

The chain employs TRBV7-8 and TRBJ2-3; 13 bases line up with TRBD2. Germline V lookup: CDR1 SGHVS, CDR2 FQNEAQ. This CDR3 is built from 16 residues. J was trimmed by 4 bases and V by 4 bases; bases with no gene match: 5. CDR3 nucleotides: TGTGCCAGCAGCTCTAGGACTAGCGGGAGCCCAGATACGCAGTATTTT. Protein sequence: CASSSRTSGSPDTQYF. The full variable domain, its missing parts supplied by reference TRBV7-8 and TRBJ2-3, is GAGVSQSPRYKVAKRGQDVALRCDPISGHVSLFWYQQALGQGPEFLTYFQNEAQLDKSGLPSDRFFAERPEGSVSTLKIQRTQQEDSAVYLCASSSRTSGSPDTQYFGPGTRLTVL.

The rearrangement links TRBV10-3 to TRBJ2-5; TRBD1 matches 7 bases. This CDR3 has 13 amino acids. Trimming took 4 bases from V and 4 from J; bases not matched to a gene: 3. Germline V gene sequence: CDR1 ENHRY, CDR2 SYGVKD. The CDR3 nucleotides are TGTGCCATCAGTGGGGCAGGGGGAGAGACCCAGTACTTC. Translating it yields CAISGAGGETQYF.

The rearrangement uses TRBV7-2 and TRBJ1-1; TRBD1 is a possible D gene (6 bases). The CDR3 runs 19 residues. V lost 1 base to trimming and J lost 0 bases, with 21 bases between them. Germline CDR1 SGHTA, CDR2 FQGNSA. CDR3 nucleotide sequence: TGTGCCAGCAGCTTAGTCAATAGGGGGTTCGATGGCTTGAACACTGAAGCTTTCTTT. It specifies CASSLVNRGFDGLNTEAFF.

V usage is TRBV14 and J usage is TRBJ2-3; D gene unclear. This CDR3 spans 14 amino acids. CDR1 and CDR2 (germline): SGHDN, FVKESK. Trimming took off 4 bases at V and 0 bases at J, with 8 bases between the two ends. The DNA for the CDR3 is TGTGCCAGCAGCCTATCGGGTAGCACAGATACGCAGTATTTT. It encodes CASSLSGSTDTQYF.

The genes are TRBV9 and TRBJ1-4; D is unclear. This CDR3 comprises 16 residues. Per germline, CDR1 SGDLS and CDR2 YYNGEE. V was shortened by 0 bases and J by 7 bases, with 16 bases between the two germline ends. CDR3 in amino acids: CASSVGPLGNGEKLFF. The CDR3 DNA is TGTGCCAGCAGCGTAGGCCCCCTCGGGAATGGTGAAAAACTGTTTTTT.